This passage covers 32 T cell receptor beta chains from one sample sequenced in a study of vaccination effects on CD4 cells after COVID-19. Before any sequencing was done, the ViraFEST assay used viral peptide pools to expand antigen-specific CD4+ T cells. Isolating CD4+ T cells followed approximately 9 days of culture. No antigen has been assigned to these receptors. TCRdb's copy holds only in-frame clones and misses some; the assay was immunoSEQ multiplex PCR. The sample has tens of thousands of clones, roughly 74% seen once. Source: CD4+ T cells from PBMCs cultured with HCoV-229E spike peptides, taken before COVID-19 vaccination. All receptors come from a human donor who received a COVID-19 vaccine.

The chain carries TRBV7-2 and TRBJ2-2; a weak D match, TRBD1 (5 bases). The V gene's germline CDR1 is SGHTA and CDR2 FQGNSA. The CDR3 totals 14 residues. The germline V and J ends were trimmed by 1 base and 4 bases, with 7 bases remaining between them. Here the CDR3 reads CASSLEQATGELFF. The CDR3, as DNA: TGTGCCAGCAGCTTAGAACAGGCCACCGGGGAGCTGTTTTTT.

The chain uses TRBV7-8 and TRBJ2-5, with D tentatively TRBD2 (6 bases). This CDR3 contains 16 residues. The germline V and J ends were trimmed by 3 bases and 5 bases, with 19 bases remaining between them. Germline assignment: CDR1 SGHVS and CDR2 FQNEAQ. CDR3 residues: CASSFSRLVGGETQYF. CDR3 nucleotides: TGTGCCAGCAGCTTTTCCAGACTAGTGGGTGGGGAGACCCAGTACTTC.

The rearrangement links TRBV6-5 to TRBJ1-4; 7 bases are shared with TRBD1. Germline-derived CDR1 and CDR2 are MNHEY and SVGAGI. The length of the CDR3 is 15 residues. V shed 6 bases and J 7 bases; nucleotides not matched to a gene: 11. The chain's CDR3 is CASSRNRGASEKLFF. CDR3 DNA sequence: TGTGCCAGCAGCCGCAACAGGGGCGCTTCTGAAAAACTGTTTTTT.

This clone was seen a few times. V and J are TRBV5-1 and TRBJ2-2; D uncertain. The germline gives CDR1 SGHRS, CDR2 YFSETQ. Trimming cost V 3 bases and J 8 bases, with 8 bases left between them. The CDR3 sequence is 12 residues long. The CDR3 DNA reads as TGCGCCAGCAGCTCGGGCCAAGGGGAGCTGTTTTTT. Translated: CASSSGQGELFF.

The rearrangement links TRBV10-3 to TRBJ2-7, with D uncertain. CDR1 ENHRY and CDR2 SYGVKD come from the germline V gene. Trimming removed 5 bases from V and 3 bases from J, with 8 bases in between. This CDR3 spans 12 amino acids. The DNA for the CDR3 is TGTGCCATCAGTCCAGACGGCTACGAGCAGTACGTC. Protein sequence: CAISPDGYEQYV.

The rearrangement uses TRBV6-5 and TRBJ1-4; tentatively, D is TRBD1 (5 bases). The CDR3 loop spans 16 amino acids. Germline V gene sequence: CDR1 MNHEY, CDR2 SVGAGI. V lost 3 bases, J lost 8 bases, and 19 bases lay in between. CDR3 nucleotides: TGTGCCAGCAGTTATCGCCCTTTCGGGGCGGGGGAAAAACTGTTTTTT. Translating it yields CASSYRPFGAGEKLFF.

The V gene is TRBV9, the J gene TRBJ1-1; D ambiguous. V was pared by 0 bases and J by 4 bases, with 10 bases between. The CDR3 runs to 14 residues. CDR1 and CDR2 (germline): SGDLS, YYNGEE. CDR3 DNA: TGTGCCAGCAGCGTAGAGAACGAGGCCACTGAAGCTTTCTTT. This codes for CASSVENEATEAFF.

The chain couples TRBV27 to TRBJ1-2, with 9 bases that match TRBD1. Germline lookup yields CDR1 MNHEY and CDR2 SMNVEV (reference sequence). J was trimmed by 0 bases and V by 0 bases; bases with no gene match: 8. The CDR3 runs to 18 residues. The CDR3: CASSLSLDRGISNYGYTF. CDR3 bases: TGTGCCAGCAGTTTATCCTTAGACAGGGGGATCTCTAACTATGGCTACACCTTC.

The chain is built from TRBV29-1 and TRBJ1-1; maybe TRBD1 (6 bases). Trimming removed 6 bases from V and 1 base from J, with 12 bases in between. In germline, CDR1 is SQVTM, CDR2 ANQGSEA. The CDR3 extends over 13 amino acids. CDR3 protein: CSVTGTRNTEAFF. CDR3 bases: TGCAGCGTCACCGGGACAAGGAACACTGAAGCTTTCTTT.

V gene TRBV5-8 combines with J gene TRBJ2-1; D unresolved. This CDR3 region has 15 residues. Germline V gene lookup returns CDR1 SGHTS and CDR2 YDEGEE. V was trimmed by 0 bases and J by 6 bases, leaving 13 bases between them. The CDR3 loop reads CASSLGQAAFNEQFF. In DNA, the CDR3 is TGTGCCAGCAGCTTGGGCCAGGCAGCATTCAATGAGCAGTTCTTC.

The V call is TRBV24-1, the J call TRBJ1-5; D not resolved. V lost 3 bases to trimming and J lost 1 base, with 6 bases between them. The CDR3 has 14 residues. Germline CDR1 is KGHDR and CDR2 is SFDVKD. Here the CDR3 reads CATSDVLSNQPQHF. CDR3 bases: TGTGCCACCAGTGATGTTCTCAGCAATCAGCCCCAGCATTTT.

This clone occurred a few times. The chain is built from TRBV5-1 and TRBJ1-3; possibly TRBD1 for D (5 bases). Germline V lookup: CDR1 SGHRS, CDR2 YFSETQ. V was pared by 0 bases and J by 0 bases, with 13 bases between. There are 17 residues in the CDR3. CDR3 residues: CASSLGDDSYSGNTIYF. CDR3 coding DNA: TGCGCCAGCAGCTTGGGGGACGACAGTTACTCTGGAAACACCATATATTTT. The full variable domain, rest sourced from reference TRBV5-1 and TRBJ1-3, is KAGVTQTPRYLIKTRGQQVTLSCSPISGHRSVSWYQQTPGQGLQFLFEYFSETQRNKGNFPGRFSGRQFSNSRSEMNVSTLELGDSALYLCASSLGDDSYSGNTIYFGEGSWLTVV.

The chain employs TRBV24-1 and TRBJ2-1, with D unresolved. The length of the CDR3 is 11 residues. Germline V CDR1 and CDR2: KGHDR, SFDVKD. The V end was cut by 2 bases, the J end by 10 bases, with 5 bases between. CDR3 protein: CATSDSGEQFF. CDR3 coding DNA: TGTGCCACCAGTGATTCTGGGGAGCAGTTCTTC.

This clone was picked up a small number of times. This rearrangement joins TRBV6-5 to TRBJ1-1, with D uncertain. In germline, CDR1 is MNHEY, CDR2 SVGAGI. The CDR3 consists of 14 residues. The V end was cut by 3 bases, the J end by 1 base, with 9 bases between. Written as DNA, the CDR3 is TGTGCCAGCAGTTATGAGGCCGGGAACACTGAAGCTTTCTTT. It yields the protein CASSYEAGNTEAFF.

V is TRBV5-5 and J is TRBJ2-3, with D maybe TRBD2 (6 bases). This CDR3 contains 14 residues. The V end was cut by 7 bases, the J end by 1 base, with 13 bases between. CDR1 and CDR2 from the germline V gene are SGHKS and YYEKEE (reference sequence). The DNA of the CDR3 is TGTGCCAGCCTTTTTTGGGGGGGCACAGATACGCAGTATTTT. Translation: CASLFWGGTDTQYF.

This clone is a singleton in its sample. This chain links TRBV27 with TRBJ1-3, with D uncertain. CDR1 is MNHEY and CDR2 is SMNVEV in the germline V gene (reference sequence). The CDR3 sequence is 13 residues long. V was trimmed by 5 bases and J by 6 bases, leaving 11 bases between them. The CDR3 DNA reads TGTGCCAGCAGTCCCGGACGGCTAAACACCATATATTTT. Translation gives CASSPGRLNTIYF.

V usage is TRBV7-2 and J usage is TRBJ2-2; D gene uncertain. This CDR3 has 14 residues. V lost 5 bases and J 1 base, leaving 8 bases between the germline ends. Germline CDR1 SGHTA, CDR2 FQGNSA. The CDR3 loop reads CASSPTWNTGELFF. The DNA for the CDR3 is TGTGCCAGCAGCCCAACCTGGAACACCGGGGAGCTGTTTTTT.

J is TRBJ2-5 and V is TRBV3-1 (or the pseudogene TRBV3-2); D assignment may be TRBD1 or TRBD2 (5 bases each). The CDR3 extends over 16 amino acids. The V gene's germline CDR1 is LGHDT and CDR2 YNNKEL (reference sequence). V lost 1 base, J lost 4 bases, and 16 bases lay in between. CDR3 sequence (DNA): TGTGCCAGCAGCCAAGGCCTCAAGGCTGGGGGAGAGACCCAGTACTTC. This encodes CASSQGLKAGGETQYF.

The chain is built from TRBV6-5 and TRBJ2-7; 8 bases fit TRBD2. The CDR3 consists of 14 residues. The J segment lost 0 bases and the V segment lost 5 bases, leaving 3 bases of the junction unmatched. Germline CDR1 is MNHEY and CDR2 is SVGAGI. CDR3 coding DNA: TGTGCCAGCAGTCCGACTAGCGCCTCCTACGAGCAGTACGTC. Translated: CASSPTSASYEQYV.

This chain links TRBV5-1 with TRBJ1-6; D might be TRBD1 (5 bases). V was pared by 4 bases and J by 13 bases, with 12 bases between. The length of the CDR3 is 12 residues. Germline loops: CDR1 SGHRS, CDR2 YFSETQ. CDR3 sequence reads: CASSNGGDPLHF. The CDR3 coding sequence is TGCGCCAGCAGCAACGGGGGTGACCCCCTCCACTTT. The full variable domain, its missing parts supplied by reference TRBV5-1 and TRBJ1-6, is KAGVTQTPRYLIKTRGQQVTLSCSPISGHRSVSWYQQTPGQGLQFLFEYFSETQRNKGNFPGRFSGRQFSNSRSEMNVSTLELGDSALYLCASSNGGDPLHFGNGTRLTVT.

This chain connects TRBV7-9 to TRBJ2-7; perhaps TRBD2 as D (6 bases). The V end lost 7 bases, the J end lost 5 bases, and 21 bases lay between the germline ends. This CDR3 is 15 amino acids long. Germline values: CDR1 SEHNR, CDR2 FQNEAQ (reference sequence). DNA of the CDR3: TGTGCCAGCACCTTGGGAGGTCACAAAGGGGACGAGCAGTACGTC. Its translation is CASTLGGHKGDEQYV.

The CDR3 loop is CASSYWAASTDTQYF. CDR3 sequence (DNA): TGTGCCAGCAGTTACTGGGCAGCTAGCACAGATACGCAGTATTTT. V usage is TRBV6-2 or TRBV6-3 and J usage is TRBJ2-3; D remains ambiguous. Trimming stripped 1 base from V and 0 bases from J, with 8 bases between. Looked up from germline, CDR1 is MNHEY and CDR2 is SVGEGT. The length of the CDR3 is 15 residues.

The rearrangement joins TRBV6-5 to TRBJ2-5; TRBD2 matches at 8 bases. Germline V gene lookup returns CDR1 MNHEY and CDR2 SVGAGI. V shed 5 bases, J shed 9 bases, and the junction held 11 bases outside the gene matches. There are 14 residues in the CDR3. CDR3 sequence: CASSKTGGAGPQYF. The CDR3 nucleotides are TGTGCCAGCAGTAAGACCGGGGGGGCCGGACCCCAGTACTTC.

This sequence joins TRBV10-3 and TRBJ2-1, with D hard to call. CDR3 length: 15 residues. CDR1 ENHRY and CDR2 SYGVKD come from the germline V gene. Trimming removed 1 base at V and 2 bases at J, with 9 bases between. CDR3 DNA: TGTGCCATCAGTGAGTTCGATTCCCCCTACAATGAGCAGTTCTTC. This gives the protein CAISEFDSPYNEQFF.

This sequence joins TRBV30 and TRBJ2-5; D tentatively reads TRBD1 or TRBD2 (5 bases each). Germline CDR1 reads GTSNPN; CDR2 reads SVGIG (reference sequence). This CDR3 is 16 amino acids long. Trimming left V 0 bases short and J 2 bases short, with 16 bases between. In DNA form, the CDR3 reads TGTGCCTGGAGTGTGACGGGTAGGGGAGTACAAGAGACCCAGTACTTC. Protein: CAWSVTGRGVQETQYF.

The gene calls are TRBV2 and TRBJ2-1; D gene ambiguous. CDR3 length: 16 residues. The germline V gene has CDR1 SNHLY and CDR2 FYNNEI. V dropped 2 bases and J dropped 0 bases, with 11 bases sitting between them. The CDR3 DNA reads TGTGCCAGCAGTGAAAGATCGGCAAGCTCCTACAATGAGCAGTTCTTC. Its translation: CASSERSASSYNEQFF. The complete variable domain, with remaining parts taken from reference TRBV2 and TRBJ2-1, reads EPEVTQTPSHQVTQMGQEVILRCVPISNHLYFYWYRQILGQKVEFLVSFYNNEISEKSEIFDDQFSVERPDGSNFTLKIRSTKLEDSAMYFCASSERSASSYNEQFFGPGTRLTVL.

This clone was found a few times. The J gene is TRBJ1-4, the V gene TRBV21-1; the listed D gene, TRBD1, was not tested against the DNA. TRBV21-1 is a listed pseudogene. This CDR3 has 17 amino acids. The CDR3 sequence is CASSTQTDRVTNEKLFF. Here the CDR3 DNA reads TGTGCCAGCAGCACACAAACGGACAGGGTCACTAATGAAAAACTGTTTTTT.

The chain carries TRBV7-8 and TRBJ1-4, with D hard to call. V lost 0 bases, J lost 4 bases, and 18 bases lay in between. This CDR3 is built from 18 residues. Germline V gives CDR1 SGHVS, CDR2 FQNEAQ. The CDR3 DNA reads TGTGCCAGCAGCTTAGCAAGGACTGCGGCCTCCCATAATGAAAAACTGTTTTTT. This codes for CASSLARTAASHNEKLFF.

The CDR3 reads CASRLAGGMTDTQYF. In nucleotides, the CDR3 is TGCGCCAGCAGACTAGCGGGGGGGATGACAGATACGCAGTATTTT. The chain combines TRBV10-1 with TRBJ2-3; 13 bases are a match to TRBD2. The CDR3 is 15 residues long. Trimming removed 6 bases from V and 3 bases from J; junction bases left unmatched: 3. CDR1 and CDR2 from the germline V gene are WNHNN and SYGVQD (reference sequence).

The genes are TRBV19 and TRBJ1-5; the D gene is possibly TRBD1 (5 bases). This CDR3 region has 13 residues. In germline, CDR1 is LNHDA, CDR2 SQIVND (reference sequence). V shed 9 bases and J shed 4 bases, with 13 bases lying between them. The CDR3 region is CASCRDSNQPQHF. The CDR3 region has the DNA TGTGCCAGCTGCAGGGACTCTAATCAGCCCCAGCATTTT.

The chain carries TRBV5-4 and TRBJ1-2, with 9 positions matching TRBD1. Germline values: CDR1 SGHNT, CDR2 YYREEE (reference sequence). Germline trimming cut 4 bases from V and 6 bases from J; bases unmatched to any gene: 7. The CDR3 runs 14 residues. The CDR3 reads CASSRGQGEDGYTF. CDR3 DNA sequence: TGTGCCAGCAGCCGGGGACAGGGTGAGGATGGCTACACCTTC.

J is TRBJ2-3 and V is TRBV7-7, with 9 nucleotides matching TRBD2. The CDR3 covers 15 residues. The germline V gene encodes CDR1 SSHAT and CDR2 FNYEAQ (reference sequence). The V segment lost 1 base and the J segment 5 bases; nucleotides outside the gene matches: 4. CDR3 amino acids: CASSLGLADLDTQYF. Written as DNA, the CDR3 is TGTGCCAGCAGCTTAGGACTAGCGGATCTAGATACGCAGTATTTT.